This T cell receptor (beta chain) is drawn from a study of blood T cell repertoires in COVID-19. Across the whole study: T cells, B-cell-depleted T cells, or PBMCs supplied cDNA or gDNA.

Trimming shortened V by 3 bases and J by 0 bases, and 15 bases separated the two germline ends. The CDR3 is 17 residues long. In germline, CDR1 is MNHNS, CDR2 SASEGT. In the authors' methods: Researchers report that nucleated cell counts were estimated from reference gene primer amplification. The assay was immunoSEQ multiplex PCR, and TCRdb's table has in-frame clones only and misses some. V, J and clone size are those of that table, while D and trimming were read from the DNA. Of approximately 90,000 clones listed, around 87% are singletons. This TCR derives from a human donor with acute or convalescent COVID-19. The donor label of this sample is uncertain. Material: peripheral blood. The rearrangement links TRBV6-1 to TRBJ2-1; the D gene is possibly TRBD2 (7 bases). The CDR3 sequence: CASSEGGQWSSYNEQFF. The CDR3, as DNA: TGTGCCAGCAGTGAGGGGGGGCAATGGAGCTCCTACAATGAGCAGTTCTTC.